This T cell receptor beta chain was obtained from a study of cytomegalovirus exposure and HLA in healthy donors. Across the study: The study placed around 80% of its roughly 400 genotyped donors in the Caucasian-associated ancestry cluster. Overall study results and limits: The presence/absence work took it that sequencing depth was about the same across donors.

Worth noting for this clone: Its antigen is not identified.

Though nominally healthy at sampling, donors likely had unrecorded immune exposures. Not recorded for this donor was the CMV serostatus. The PCR employed 60 Vbeta primers together with 13 Jbeta primers. The protocol was immunoSEQ multiplex PCR, while the TCRdb copy is restricted to in-frame clones and leaves out a portion. The sample lists some 130,000 clones; around 80% were seen once. The origin of this receptor is a human donor in good health. Sample: PBMCs.

This chain's CDR3 is CASSLEQGDHEQYF. The CDR3 coding sequence is TGTGCCAGCAGCTTGGAGCAGGGGGACCACGAGCAGTACTTC. The chain uses TRBV5-6 and TRBJ2-7; TRBD1 aligns across 7 bases. Germline values: CDR1 SGHDT, CDR2 YYEEEE. The CDR3 consists of 14 residues. The V segment lost 0 bases and the J segment 5 bases; nucleotides outside the gene matches: 5.